This T cell receptor beta chain was captured by sequencing in a study of blood T cell repertoires in COVID-19. TCRdb keeps only in-frame clones here, not all; method: immunoSEQ multiplex PCR. The data show around 46,000 clones, about 89% seen once. V was cut by 4 bases and J by 1 base, with 28 bases left in between. In germline, CDR1 is KGHSH, CDR2 LQKENI. This CDR3 region has 20 residues. This clone was seen a single time. The chain uses TRBV18 and TRBJ2-5, with D perhaps matching TRBD1 (6 bases). The sequenced sample was peripheral blood. The receptor was derived from a woman of 80 years or more with COVID-19, enrolled during active disease. This chain's CDR3 is CASSQNWRSGAPSAQETQYF. The CDR3 DNA follows: TGTGCCAGCTCACAAAATTGGAGATCAGGGGCACCTTCGGCCCAAGAGACCCAGTACTTC.